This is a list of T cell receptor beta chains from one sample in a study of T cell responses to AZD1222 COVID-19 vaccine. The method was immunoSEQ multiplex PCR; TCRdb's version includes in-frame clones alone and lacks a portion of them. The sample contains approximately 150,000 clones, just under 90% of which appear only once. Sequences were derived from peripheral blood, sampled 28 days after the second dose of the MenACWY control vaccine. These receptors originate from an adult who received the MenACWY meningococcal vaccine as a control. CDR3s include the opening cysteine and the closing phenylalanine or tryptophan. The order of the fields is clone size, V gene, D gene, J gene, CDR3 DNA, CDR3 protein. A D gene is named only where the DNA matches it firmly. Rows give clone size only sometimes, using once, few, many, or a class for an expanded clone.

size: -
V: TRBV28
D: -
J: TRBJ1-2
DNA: TGTGCCAGCAGTCCCTCAGGGGGCTACACCTTC
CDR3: CASSPSGGYTF

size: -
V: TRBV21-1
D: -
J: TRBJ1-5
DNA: TGTGCCAGCAGCACGGGACAGTCCAATCAGCCCCAGCATTTT
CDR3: CASSTGQSNQPQHF

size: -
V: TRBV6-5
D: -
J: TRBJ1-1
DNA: TGTGCCAGCAGTTACTCGCCGGGACAAGGGGGGACTGAAGCTTTCTTT
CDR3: CASSYSPGQGGTEAFF

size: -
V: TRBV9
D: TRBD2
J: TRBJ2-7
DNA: TGTGCCAGCAGCGTCGGGGTAGCGGGAGCTTACGGGCAGTACTTC
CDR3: CASSVGVAGAYGQYF

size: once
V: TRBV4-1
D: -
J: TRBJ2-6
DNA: TGCGCCAGCAGCCAAGTACACGGGGCGGCTGGGGCCAACGTCCTGACTTTC
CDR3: CASSQVHGAAGANVLTF

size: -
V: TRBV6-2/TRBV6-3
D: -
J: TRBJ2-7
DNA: TGTGCCAGCAGTTACTCGAGGGATTTTGTCTACGAGCAGTACTTC
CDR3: CASSYSRDFVYEQYF

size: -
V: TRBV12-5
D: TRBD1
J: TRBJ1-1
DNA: TGTGCTAGTGGGCCGGGACAGGGAGCTTTCTTT
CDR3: CASGPGQGAFF

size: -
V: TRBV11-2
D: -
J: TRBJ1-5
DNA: TGTGCCAGCAGCTTTACTCCAGGGCAGCCCCAGCATTTT
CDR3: CASSFTPGQPQHF

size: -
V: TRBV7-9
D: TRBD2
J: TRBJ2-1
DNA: TGTGCCAGCAGCTTAGACGGGCTAGCGGGAGCTAATGAGCAGTTCTTC
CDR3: CASSLDGLAGANEQFF

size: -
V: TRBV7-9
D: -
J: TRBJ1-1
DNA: TGTGCCAGCAGCGACCAAAGAAGTGGTCTCACTGAAGCTTTCTTT
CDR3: CASSDQRSGLTEAFF

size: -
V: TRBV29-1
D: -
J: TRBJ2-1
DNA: TGCAGCGTACTTACGGGGGACGGGGACTCCTACAATGAGCAGTTCTTC
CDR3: CSVLTGDGDSYNEQFF

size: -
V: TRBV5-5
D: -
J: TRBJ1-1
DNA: TGTGCCAGCAGCTTGTTTGTAAGGTCTGAAGCTTTCTTT
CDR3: CASSLFVRSEAFF

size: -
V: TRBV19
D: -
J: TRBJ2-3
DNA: TGTGCCAGTAGTCCCCTTTCAGATACGCAGTATTTT
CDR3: CASSPLSDTQYF

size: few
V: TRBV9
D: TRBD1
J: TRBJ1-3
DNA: TGTGCCAGCAGCGGCGAGGGGGCGCGGGGAAACACCATATATTTT
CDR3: CASSGEGARGNTIYF

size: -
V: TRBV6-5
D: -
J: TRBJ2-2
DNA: TGTGCCAGCAGTTCTCCGGGACTCTCGAACACCGGGGAGCTGTTTTTT
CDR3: CASSSPGLSNTGELFF

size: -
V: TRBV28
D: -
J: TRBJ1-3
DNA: TGTGCCAGCAGTGTATTTGGGTCAGATGGAAACACCATATATTTT
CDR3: CASSVFGSDGNTIYF

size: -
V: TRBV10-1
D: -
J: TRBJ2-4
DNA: TGCGCCAGCAGTGAGTCGGGACCATATGGGAGCATTCAGTACTTC
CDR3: CASSESGPYGSIQYF

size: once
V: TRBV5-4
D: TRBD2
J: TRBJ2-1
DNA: TGTGCCAGCAGCTTCATGGGACTAGGAGGGATTTTCGATGAGCAGTTCTTC
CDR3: CASSFMGLGGIFDEQFF

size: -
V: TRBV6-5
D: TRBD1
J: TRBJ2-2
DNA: TGTGCCAGCAGTTACGGGACAGGGACGAACACCGGGGAGCTGTTTTTT
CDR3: CASSYGTGTNTGELFF

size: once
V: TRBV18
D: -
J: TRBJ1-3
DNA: TGTGCCAGCTCACCGGACCATGGAGGCTCTGGAAACACCATATATTTT
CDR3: CASSPDHGGSGNTIYF

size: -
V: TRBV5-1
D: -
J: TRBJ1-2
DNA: TGCGCCAGCAGCCAGACAACTAACTATGGCTACACCTTC
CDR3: CASSQTTNYGYTF

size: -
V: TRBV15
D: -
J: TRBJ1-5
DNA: TGTGCCACCAGCAGATGGGCCCCCCAAGGAGACAATCAGCCCCAGCATTTT
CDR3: CATSRWAPQGDNQPQHF

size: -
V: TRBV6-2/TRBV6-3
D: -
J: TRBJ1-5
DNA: TGTGCCAGCAGCCCCCGTAAAGGGGCCATAAGCAATCAGCCCCAGCATTTT
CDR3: CASSPRKGAISNQPQHF

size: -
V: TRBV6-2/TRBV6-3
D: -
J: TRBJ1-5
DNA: TGTGCCAGCAGTTATGGGGGATCGGATCAGCCCCAGCATTTT
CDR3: CASSYGGSDQPQHF

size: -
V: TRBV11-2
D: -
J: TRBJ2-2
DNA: TGTGCCAGCAGCCCCTGGACTGGCTCGAGCACCGGGGAGCTGTTTTTT
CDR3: CASSPWTGSSTGELFF

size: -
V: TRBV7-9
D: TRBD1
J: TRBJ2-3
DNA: TGTGCCAGCAGTTTACCCGGGACAGGGAACACAGATACGCAGTATTTT
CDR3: CASSLPGTGNTDTQYF

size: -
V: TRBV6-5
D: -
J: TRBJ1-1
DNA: TGTGCCAGCAGGGCCTCAGAGCGGATAACTGAAGCTTTCTTT
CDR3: CASRASERITEAFF

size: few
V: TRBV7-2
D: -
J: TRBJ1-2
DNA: TGTGCCAGCAGTTTAGGGGGATATGGCTACACCTTC
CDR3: CASSLGGYGYTF

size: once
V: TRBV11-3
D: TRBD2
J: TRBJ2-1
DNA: TGTGCCAGCAGCTCAGGAGCGGGAGACCGATGGCAGTTCTTC
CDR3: CASSSGAGDRWQFF

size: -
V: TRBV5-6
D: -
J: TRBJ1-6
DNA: TGTGCCAGCAGCTCCGCGCGTGTAGAGTCCGATTCACCCCTCCACTTT
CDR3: CASSSARVESDSPLHF

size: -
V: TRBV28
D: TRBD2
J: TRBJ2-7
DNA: TGTGCCAGCAGTTCCCCGGGGGGGCATAGCTCCTACGAGCAGTACTTC
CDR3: CASSSPGGHSSYEQYF

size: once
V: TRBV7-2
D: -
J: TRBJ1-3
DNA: TGTGCCAGCAGCTTATGGCGCACCTCCCGCCTGGACACCATATATTTT
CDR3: CASSLWRTSRLDTIYF

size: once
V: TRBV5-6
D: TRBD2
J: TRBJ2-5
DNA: TGTGCCAGCAGTGATTTAAGACTAGCGGGAGGGGGCCGAGAGACCCAGTACTTC
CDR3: CASSDLRLAGGGRETQYF

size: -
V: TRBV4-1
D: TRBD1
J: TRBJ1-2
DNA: TGCGCCAGCAGCCAAGGGCAGGGGGCGAGGTTGTATGGCTACACCTTC
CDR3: CASSQGQGARLYGYTF

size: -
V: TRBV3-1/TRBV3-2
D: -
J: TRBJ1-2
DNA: TGTGCCAGCAGCCAAGAGCCAACTTGGGGCTACACCTTC
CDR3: CASSQEPTWGYTF

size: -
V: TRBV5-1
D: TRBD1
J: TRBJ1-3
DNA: TGCGCCAGCAGTCCGTCGGGACAGAGAGGAAACACCATATATTTT
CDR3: CASSPSGQRGNTIYF

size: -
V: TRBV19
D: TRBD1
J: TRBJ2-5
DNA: TGTGCCAGTAGTTTGGGACAGGGGACCCAAGAGACCCAGTACTTC
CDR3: CASSLGQGTQETQYF

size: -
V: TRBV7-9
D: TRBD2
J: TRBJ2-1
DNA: TGTGCCAGCAGCTTATCGCTAGCGGGGTCCTACAATGAGCAGTTCTTC
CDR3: CASSLSLAGSYNEQFF

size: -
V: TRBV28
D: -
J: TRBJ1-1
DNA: TGTGCCAGCAGGAATGGACAGAACACTGAAGCTTTCTTT
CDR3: CASRNGQNTEAFF

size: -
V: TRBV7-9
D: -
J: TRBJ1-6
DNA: TGTGCCAGCAAGGAAGATAATTCACCCCTCCACTTT
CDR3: CASKEDNSPLHF

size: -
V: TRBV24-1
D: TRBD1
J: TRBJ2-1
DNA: TGTGCCACCAGTGAAGGGACAGGGGGCGTACGAACGGGCTATGAGCAGTTCTTC
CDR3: CATSEGTGGVRTGYEQFF

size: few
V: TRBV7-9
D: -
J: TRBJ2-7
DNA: TGTGCCAGCAGCTTAGCGCATACGGGGAACGCGCAGTACTTC
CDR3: CASSLAHTGNAQYF

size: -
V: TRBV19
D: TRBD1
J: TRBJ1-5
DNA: TGTGCCAGTAGTATCGAGATAGGGACAGGCATTCAGCCCCAGCATTTT
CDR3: CASSIEIGTGIQPQHF

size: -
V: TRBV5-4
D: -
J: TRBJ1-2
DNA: TGTGCCAGCAGCTCGACGGGTGCTCGGGGCTACACCTTC
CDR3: CASSSTGARGYTF

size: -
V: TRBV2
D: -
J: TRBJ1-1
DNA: TGTGCCAGCAGTGCTCAGGATAACACTGAAGCTTTCTTT
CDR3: CASSAQDNTEAFF

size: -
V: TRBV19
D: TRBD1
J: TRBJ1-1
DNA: TGTGCCAGTAGAGGGGGCCCCTACACTGAAGCTTTCTTT
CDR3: CASRGGPYTEAFF

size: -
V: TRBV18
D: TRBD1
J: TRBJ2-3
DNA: TGTGCCAGCTCACCGACAGGGGTGATGGATACGCAGTATTTT
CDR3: CASSPTGVMDTQYF

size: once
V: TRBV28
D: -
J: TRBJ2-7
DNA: TGTGCCAGCAGTTTGAGCGACGAGCAGTACTTC
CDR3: CASSLSDEQYF

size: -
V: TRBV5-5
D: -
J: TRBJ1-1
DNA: TGTGCCAGCAGCTTAATTGGTGAAGCTTTCTTT
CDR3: CASSLIGEAFF

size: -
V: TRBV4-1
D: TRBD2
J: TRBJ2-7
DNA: TGCGCCAGCAGCCAAATAGCGGGAGTAGCTTCCTACGAGCAGTACTTC
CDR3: CASSQIAGVASYEQYF

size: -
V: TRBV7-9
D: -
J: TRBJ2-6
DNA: TGTGCCAGCACAATATTAGGGGTTTACGGGGCCAACGTCCTGACTTTC
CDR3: CASTILGVYGANVLTF

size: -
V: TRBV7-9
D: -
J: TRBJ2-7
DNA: TGTGCCAGCAGCTTAGCTGGTGGGGGAGTTTTAGCCGAGCAGTACTTC
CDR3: CASSLAGGGVLAEQYF

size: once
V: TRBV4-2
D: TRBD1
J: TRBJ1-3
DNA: TGTGCCAGCAGCCAAGAAGGAACAGGGGGATCTAACACCATATATTTT
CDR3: CASSQEGTGGSNTIYF

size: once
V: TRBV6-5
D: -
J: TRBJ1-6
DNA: TGTGCCAGCAGTAAAACGGTCGGGGGTTCACCCCTCCACTTT
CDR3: CASSKTVGGSPLHF

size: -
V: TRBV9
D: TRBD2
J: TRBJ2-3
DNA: TGTGCCAGCAGCGAACCGGGACTAGCGGGATCAGATACGCAGTATTTT
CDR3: CASSEPGLAGSDTQYF